This T cell receptor beta chain emerged from a study of shared clonotypes between healthy human individuals. Generated by immunoSEQ multiplex PCR, the TCRdb table keeps only in-frame clones and is missing some. The sample lists some 1 million clones; 60% to 80% were seen once. CDR3 length equals 15 residues. V lost 3 bases and J lost 2; bases outside the gene matches: 2. The germline V gene encodes CDR1 SGHKS and CDR2 YYEKEE (reference sequence). Specimen: memory CD4+ T cells sorted from blood. Subset in this sample: CD45RA-negative fraction. The TCR sequence derives from a man aged 18 to 30 in good health. The chain has TRBV5-5 and TRBJ2-7, with 13 nucleotides matching TRBD2. The CDR3 region is CASSYGTSGTYEQYF. The CDR3 DNA follows: TGTGCCAGCAGCTACGGGACTAGCGGGACCTACGAGCAGTACTTC.